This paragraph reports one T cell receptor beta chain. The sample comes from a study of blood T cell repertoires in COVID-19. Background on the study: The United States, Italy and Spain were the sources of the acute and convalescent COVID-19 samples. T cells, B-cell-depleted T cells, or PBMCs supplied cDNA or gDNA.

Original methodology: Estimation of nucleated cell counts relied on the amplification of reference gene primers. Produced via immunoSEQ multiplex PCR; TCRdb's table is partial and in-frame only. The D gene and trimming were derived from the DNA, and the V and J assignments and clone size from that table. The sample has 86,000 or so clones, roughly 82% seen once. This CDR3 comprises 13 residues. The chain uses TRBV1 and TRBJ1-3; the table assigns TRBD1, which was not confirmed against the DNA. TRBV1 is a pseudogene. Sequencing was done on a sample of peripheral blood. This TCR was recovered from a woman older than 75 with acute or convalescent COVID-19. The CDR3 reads CTSSRRDGNTIYF. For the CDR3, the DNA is TGCACCAGCAGCCGCAGGGATGGAAACACCATATATTTT.